One sample yielded the 24 T cell receptor beta chains listed below, sequenced in a study of regulatory T cells in long-lasting Graves disease (dated by TCRdb to 2020 to 2023). In light of the paper, this sample's time point label describes: newly diagnosed GD, antithyroid drugs for less than 3 months. For both TCR sequencing and RNA sequencing, RNA was extracted from PBMCs in TRIzol. The receptor library was made with multiplex PCR. The instrument given in TCRdb is Illumina HiSeq 4000. TCR beta libraries were built with iRepertoire HTBI primers and Arm-PCR amplification of CDR3 regions. TCRdb applied fastp at Q25 and MiXCR to the public reads, then kept only in-frame beta chains. Identical CDR3 proteins give one entry, which carries the most common genes and DNA. Here the sample has under 450,000 distinct CDR3 sequences; roughly 16% occur a single time. Of the sample, 20% is held by the ten largest clones.

The sample was also linked to a second study, of T cells in Graves' hyperthyroidism and ophthalmopathy.

Sequencing was performed on peripheral blood mononuclear cells (PBMCs), taken at new diagnosis, from a patient treated with antithyroid drugs. The receptors shown here come from a woman aged 18-29 years with Graves disease. Donor details come from another sample of the same person, matched by shared clones.

This clonotype was observed many times. The chain couples TRBV20-1 to TRBJ2-1, with D possibly TRBD2 on 5 matching bases. The germline gives CDR1 DFQATT, CDR2 SNEGSKA (reference sequence). This CDR3 is built from 13 residues. V lost 3 bases to trimming and J lost 1 base, with 7 bases between them. CDR3: CSARERSYNEQFF. The CDR3 coding sequence is TGCAGTGCTAGGGAGCGGTCCTACAATGAGCAGTTCTTC.

At least ten counts were recorded for this clonotype. The chain links TRBV9 to TRBJ2-2; a weak D match, TRBD2 (6 bases). Trimming left V 0 bases short and J 4 bases short, with 13 bases between. CDR1 and CDR2 from the germline V gene are SGDLS and YYNGEE. The CDR3 spans 16 residues. The CDR3 DNA reads as TGTGCCAGCAGCGTAGGCTCGGGGGTTAGCACCGGGGAGCTGTTTTTT. This codes for CASSVGSGVSTGELFF.

As regards this clonotype: One end of the junction does not line up with germline, which may come from a read error. This chain links TRBV30 with TRBJ2-1, with D possibly TRBD1 on 6 matching bases. Germline values: CDR1 GTSNPN, CDR2 SVGIG (reference sequence). The CDR3 has 14 residues. CDR3 nucleotides: TGTGCCTGGAGTGTAGGGGGACGATTCAATGAGCAGCTCTTC. Its translation is CAWSVGGRFNEQLF.

This chain links TRBV3-1 with TRBJ2-3; D remains unclear. Germline V gives CDR1 LGHDT, CDR2 YNNKEL (reference sequence). V was shortened by 11 bases and J by 4 bases, with 13 bases between the two germline ends. The CDR3 spans 12 residues. The CDR3 nucleotides are TGTGCCGGTAGCCTGATAGCAGATACGCAGTATTTT. Translating gives CAGSLIADTQYF.

Ten or more counts support this clonotype. The chain uses TRBV3-1 and TRBJ2-5, with a tentative D call TRBD1 (6 bases). Trimming left V 0 bases short and J 0 bases short, with 11 bases between. CDR1 is LGHDT and CDR2 is YNNKEL in the germline V gene (reference sequence). There are 16 residues in the CDR3. The CDR3 is CASSQETGYYQETQYF. As DNA, the CDR3 is TGTGCCAGCAGCCAAGAAACAGGGTATTACCAAGAGACCCAGTACTTC.

This clonotype was found a few times. V gene TRBV30 combines with J gene TRBJ1-2; D call uncertain. The CDR3 spans 12 residues. V lost 0 bases to trimming and J lost 4 bases, with 6 bases between them. Germline V gives CDR1 GTSNPN, CDR2 SVGIG (reference sequence). The CDR3 region has the DNA TGTGCCTGGAGTGTAGGCGGCTATGGCTACACCTTC. Translation: CAWSVGGYGYTF.

This clonotype was detected ten times or more. The rearrangement joins TRBV2 to TRBJ1-1; TRBD1 matches 7 bases. Trimming at V came to 10 bases and at J to 0 bases, leaving 8 bases not matched to a gene. The CDR3 length is 14 residues. CDR1 is SNHLY and CDR2 is FYNNEI in the germline V gene. CDR3: CATGGMSMNTEAFF. DNA for the CDR3: TGTGCCACAGGGGGGATGAGTATGAACACTGAAGCTTTCTTT.

V gene TRBV9 combines with J gene TRBJ2-1; D uncertain. Trimming left V 0 bases short and J 4 bases short, with 8 bases between. Germline assignment: CDR1 SGDLS and CDR2 YYNGEE. The CDR3 runs 14 residues. The CDR3 sequence: CASSVAGAYNEQFF. The CDR3 DNA follows: TGTGCCAGCAGCGTAGCTGGCGCTTACAATGAGCAGTTCTTC. The full variable domain, rest sourced from reference TRBV9 and TRBJ2-1, is DSGVTQTPKHLITATGQRVTLRCSPRSGDLSVYWYQQSLDQGLQFLIQYYNGEERAKGNILERFSAQQFPDLHSELNLSSLELGDSALYFCASSVAGAYNEQFFGPGTRLTVL.

This clonotype was counted between two and nine times. The chain carries TRBV9 and TRBJ2-2, with D possibly TRBD2 on 5 matching bases. The germline V gene has CDR1 SGDLS and CDR2 YYNGEE. The CDR3 runs to 14 residues. Trimming stripped 6 bases from V and 1 base from J, with 10 bases between. The CDR3 is CASTRVLNTGELFF. CDR3 nucleotides: TGTGCCAGCACGCGGGTCCTGAACACCGGGGAGCTGTTTTTT. The variable domain in full, with the rest retrieved from reference TRBV9 and TRBJ2-2, is DSGVTQTPKHLITATGQRVTLRCSPRSGDLSVYWYQQSLDQGLQFLIQYYNGEERAKGNILERFSAQQFPDLHSELNLSSLELGDSALYFCASTRVLNTGELFFGEGSRLTVL.

There are a few counts of this clonotype. V usage is TRBV6-1 and J usage is TRBJ1-2; 10 positions agree with TRBD1. The CDR3 consists of 15 residues. Per germline, CDR1 MNHNS and CDR2 SASEGT. Trimming took 5 bases from V and 7 from J; bases not matched to a gene: 10. CDR3 amino acids: CASSPSWTGGTGYTF. The CDR3 bases are TGTGCCAGCAGTCCATCCTGGACAGGGGGTACTGGCTACACCTTC.

This clonotype was recorded a few times. The chain recombines TRBV20-1 with TRBJ2-7, with TRBD1 matching 8 bases. Unmatched junction bases numbered 6, after V lost 3 bases and J lost 2 bases. This CDR3 is 14 amino acids long. In germline, CDR1 is DFQATT, CDR2 SNEGSKA (reference sequence). This chain's CDR3 is CSARGQVPPYEQYF. The CDR3 DNA sequence: TGCAGTGCTAGGGGACAGGTCCCACCCTACGAGCAGTACTTC.

This clonotype came up many times. The chain joins TRBV6-2 or TRBV6-3 to TRBJ2-3; TRBD2 matches at 8 bases. This CDR3 region has 18 residues. Germline loops: CDR1 MNHEY, CDR2 SVGEGT. With V trimmed by 5 bases and J by 1 base, 14 bases remained unmatched. DNA for the CDR3: TGTGCCAGCAGTGATGGGCTAGCGGGCGGAGGAGGCACAGATACGCAGTATTTT. It is translated as CASSDGLAGGGGTDTQYF.

This clonotype occurred many times. The chain joins TRBV20-1 to TRBJ2-3; D is possibly TRBD2 (5 bases). From germline, CDR1 is DFQATT and CDR2 SNEGSKA (reference sequence). The CDR3 consists of 15 residues. The V end was cut by 6 bases, the J end by 4 bases, with 20 bases between. As DNA, the CDR3 is TGCAGTGCCGATCGGACTCTGTCCTACCCAGATACGCAGTATTTT. This codes for CSADRTLSYPDTQYF.

The chain links TRBV9 to TRBJ1-3; no firm D call. Trimming cost V 4 bases and J 10 bases, with 18 bases left between them. Germline lookup yields CDR1 SGDLS and CDR2 YYNGEE. CDR3 length equals 14 residues. The CDR3 DNA is TGTGCCAGCAGCCCCTCCACGGGGTCTTCGACCATATATTTT. Residues: CASSPSTGSSTIYF.

J is TRBJ2-5 and V is TRBV5-1; TRBD2 is a possible D gene (5 bases). The CDR3 is 13 residues long. The germline gives CDR1 SGHRS, CDR2 YFSETQ. Trimming took 0 bases from V and 4 from J, leaving 7 bases between them. CDR3 residues: CASSLEDLETQYF. The CDR3 nucleotides are TGCGCCAGCAGCTTGGAGGACTTAGAGACCCAGTACTTC.

This sequence joins TRBV19 and TRBJ1-5, with D hard to call. The germline V and J ends were trimmed by 7 bases and 9 bases, with 16 bases remaining between them. Germline assignment: CDR1 LNHDA and CDR2 SQIVND (reference sequence). This CDR3 is 13 amino acids long. In DNA form, the CDR3 reads TGTGCCAGTAACGAGGGAAACGTCGGGCCCCAGCATTTT. Translating it yields CASNEGNVGPQHF.

At least ten counts were recorded for this clonotype. This chain links TRBV3-1 with TRBJ1-1, with unresolved D. The CDR3 totals 14 residues. V was cut by 1 base and J by 0 bases, with 6 bases left in between. Looked up from germline, CDR1 is LGHDT and CDR2 is YNNKEL (reference sequence). The CDR3 sequence: CASSQGGMNTEAFF. In DNA, the CDR3 is TGTGCCAGCAGCCAAGGTGGTATGAACACTGAAGCTTTCTTT.

This clonotype was detected a few times. The chain recombines TRBV7-9 with TRBJ2-5, with 8 nucleotides matching TRBD2. V was pared by 4 bases and J by 3 bases, with 13 bases of the junction left unmatched. CDR1 and CDR2 (germline): SEHNR, FQNEAQ (reference sequence). The CDR3 has 17 residues. CDR3 loop: CASSSAGGQGLEETQYF. The DNA for the CDR3 is TGTGCCAGCAGCTCTGCGGGGGGTCAAGGTCTAGAAGAGACCCAGTACTTC.

This clonotype appeared a few times. The genes are TRBV20-1 and TRBJ2-2, with D possibly matching TRBD2 (5 bases). CDR3 length: 15 amino acids. CDR1 is DFQATT, CDR2 SNEGSKA, per germline (reference sequence). V lost 0 bases to trimming and J lost 6 bases, with 14 bases between them. CDR3 in DNA: TGCAGTGCTAGAGAGCTAGAGCGGACTGCCGGGGAGCTGTTTTTT. Translating gives CSARELERTAGELFF.

V usage is TRBV19 and J usage is TRBJ2-1; 9 nucleotides agree with TRBD1. Germline V gene sequence: CDR1 LNHDA, CDR2 SQIVND (reference sequence). With V trimmed by 6 bases and J by 5 bases, 8 bases remained unmatched. CDR3 length equals 15 residues. The CDR3 DNA follows: TGTGCCAGTAGGCGTCGACAGGGGGGGAACAATGAGCAGTTCTTC. This encodes CASRRRQGGNNEQFF.

This clonotype was seen a handful of times. The CDR3 DNA reads as TGTGCCATCAGTGAGGGGCTAGGCTCGAACACCGGGGAGCTGTTTTTT. This sequence encodes CAISEGLGSNTGELFF. The chain recombines TRBV10-3 with TRBJ2-2; D is unclear. Per germline, CDR1 ENHRY and CDR2 SYGVKD. CDR3 length: 16 residues. V lost 2 bases and J lost 0, with 10 bases in between.

Many counts were recorded for this clonotype. The J gene is TRBJ1-1, the V gene TRBV9, with D possibly TRBD1 on 5 matching bases. This CDR3 region has 14 residues. V lost 2 bases and J lost 0, with 8 bases in between. Germline CDR1 SGDLS, CDR2 YYNGEE. The CDR3 here is CASSVDSLNTEAFF. Written as DNA, the CDR3 is TGTGCCAGCAGCGTCGACAGCCTGAACACTGAAGCTTTCTTT.

Worth noting for this clonotype: A much larger clone sits a single nucleotide away, making a read error possible. CDR3 sequence (DNA): TGTGCCAGCAGTGAGGAAAGAGGGGGCGCAGATACGCAGTATTTT. Translation: CASSEERGGADTQYF. V and J are TRBV6-1 and TRBJ2-3; TRBD1 aligns across 7 bases. In germline, CDR1 is MNHNS, CDR2 SASEGT. The CDR3 length is 15 residues. The V and J ends lost 3 bases and 4 bases, in that order; junction bases with no gene match: 7.

The rearrangement links TRBV11-3 to TRBJ2-2; D perhaps matches TRBD2 (5 bases). Trimming stripped 2 bases from V and 4 bases from J, with 11 bases between. The CDR3 covers 15 residues. Germline V gives CDR1 SGHNT, CDR2 YENEEA. The CDR3 here is CASSLTTAGTGELFF. The CDR3 DNA sequence: TGTGCCAGCAGCTTAACAACGGCGGGCACCGGGGAGCTGTTTTTT.